This T cell receptor (beta chain) is from a study of T cell repertoires in cytomegalovirus infection. Study in general: Indicated by public TCR beta signatures were CMV infection and matching HLA type. Broader study findings: HLA-C-restricted TCR beta clonotypes specific for CMV led the ex vivo response. Carriers of CMV plus the relevant HLA were identified by cumulative public TCR beta family frequency.

V dropped 4 bases and J dropped 3 bases, with 13 bases sitting between them. Germline CDR1 and CDR2: MNHEY and SMNVEV (reference sequence). This CDR3 spans 15 amino acids. Each CDR3 protein gets one entry after TCRdb re-called the reads with MiXCR. The sample lists fewer than 250,000 distinct CDR3 sequences, roughly 23% occurring once. This clonotype was seen many times. The antigen remains undetermined. This clonotype was obtained from a human donor in good health (CMV status not recorded). Some clones in this sample may be carry-over from other donors' samples. The chain couples TRBV27 to TRBJ2-1; D might be TRBD1 (6 bases). The sample consisted of CD8+ T cells from PBMCs. The CDR3 DNA sequence: TGTGCCAGCAGTTCCTGGGACAACGGCTACAATGAGCAGTTCTTC. Translated: CASSSWDNGYNEQFF.